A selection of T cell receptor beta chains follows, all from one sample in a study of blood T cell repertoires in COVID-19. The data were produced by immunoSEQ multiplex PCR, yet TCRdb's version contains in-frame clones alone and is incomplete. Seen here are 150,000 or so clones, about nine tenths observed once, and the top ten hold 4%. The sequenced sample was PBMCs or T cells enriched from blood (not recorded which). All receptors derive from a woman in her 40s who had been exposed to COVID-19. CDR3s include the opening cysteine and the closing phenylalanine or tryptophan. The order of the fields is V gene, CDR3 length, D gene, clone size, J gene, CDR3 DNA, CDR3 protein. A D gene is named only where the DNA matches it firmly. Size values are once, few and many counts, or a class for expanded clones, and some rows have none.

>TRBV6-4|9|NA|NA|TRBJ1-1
TGTGCCACAGGAGGTGAAGCTTTCTTT
CATGGEAFF
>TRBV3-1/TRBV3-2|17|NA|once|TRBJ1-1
TGTGCCAGCAGCCAAGGGGTAATGGGGGCGCGGGACACTGAAGCTTTCTTT
CASSQGVMGARDTEAFF
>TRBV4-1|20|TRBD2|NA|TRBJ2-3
TGCGCCAGCAGCCGCCTACTACTAGCGGGAGTGACTTCTAGCACAGATACGCAGTATTTT
CASSRLLLAGVTSSTDTQYF
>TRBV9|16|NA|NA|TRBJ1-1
TGTGCCAGCAGCGTAGGGGGGCCTCCTATGAACACTGAAGCTTTCTTT
CASSVGGPPMNTEAFF
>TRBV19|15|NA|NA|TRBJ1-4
TGTGCCAGTAGTAGACAGGCGGGAACTAATGAAAAACTGTTTTTT
CASSRQAGTNEKLFF
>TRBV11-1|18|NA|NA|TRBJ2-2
TGTGCCAGCAGCTTAGCAGTCGGTTCCAGACAGGTTGCCGGGGAGCTGTTTTTT
CASSLAVGSRQVAGELFF
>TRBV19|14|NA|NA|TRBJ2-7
TGTGCCAGTAGTCTGGGAGTAGGCTCCTACGAGCAGTACTTC
CASSLGVGSYEQYF
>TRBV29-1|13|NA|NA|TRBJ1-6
TGCAGCGTTTCCGGGAGCCAAGGTTCACCCCTCCACTTT
CSVSGSQGSPLHF
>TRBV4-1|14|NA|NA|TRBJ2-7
TGCGCCAGCAGCCAAGAAGGGGCAGGGTACGAGCAGTACTTC
CASSQEGAGYEQYF
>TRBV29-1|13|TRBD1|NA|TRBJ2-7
TGCAGCGTAGGCAGGGGGAACTTGGGAGAGCAGTACTTC
CSVGRGNLGEQYF
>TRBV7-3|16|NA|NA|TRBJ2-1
TGTGCCAGCAGCCCCGGGACTCCTCGCGAATACAATGAGCAGTTCTTC
CASSPGTPREYNEQFF
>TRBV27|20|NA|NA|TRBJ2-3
TGTGCCAGCACCAAACTCCGGGGGGCTTCCCCCAATCCTAGCACAGATACGCAGTATTTT
CASTKLRGASPNPSTDTQYF
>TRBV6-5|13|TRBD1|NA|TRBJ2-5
TGTGCCAGCAGTCGACAGGGCCAAGAGACCCAGTACTTC
CASSRQGQETQYF
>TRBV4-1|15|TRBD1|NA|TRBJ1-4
TGCGCCAGCAGCCGGGACAGGGGATCGGGTGAAAAACTGTTTTTT
CASSRDRGSGEKLFF
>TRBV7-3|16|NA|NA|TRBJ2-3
TGTGCCAGCAGCTTAAACGTAGGGGCTAGCACAGATACGCAGTATTTT
CASSLNVGASTDTQYF
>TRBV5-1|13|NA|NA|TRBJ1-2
TGCGCCAGCAGTTACCAGGCAGACTATGGCTACACCTTC
CASSYQADYGYTF
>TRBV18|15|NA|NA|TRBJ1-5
TGTGCCAGCTCACCACCGGGCAGGGGCAATCAGCCCCAGCATTTT
CASSPPGRGNQPQHF
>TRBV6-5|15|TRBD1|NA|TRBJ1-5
TGTGCCAGCAGTATCGACAGGGGCGGCAATCAGCCCCAGCATTTT
CASSIDRGGNQPQHF
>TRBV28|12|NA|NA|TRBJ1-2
TGTGCCAGCAGCAAATCTAATCTAGGCTACACCTTC
CASSKSNLGYTF
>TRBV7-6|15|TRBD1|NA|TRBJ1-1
TGTGCCAGCAGCGCCCACAGGGGCCTGGACACTGAAGCTTTCTTT
CASSAHRGLDTEAFF
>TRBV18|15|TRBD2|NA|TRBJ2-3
TGTGCCAGCTCACTGGGGGGGAACCCCACAGATACGCAGTATTTT
CASSLGGNPTDTQYF
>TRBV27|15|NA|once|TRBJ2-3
TGTGCCAGCACTAGAGGGCGGCCTAGCACAGATACGCAGTATTTT
CASTRGRPSTDTQYF
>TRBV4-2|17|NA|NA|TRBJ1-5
TGTGCCAGCAGCCAAGATTTCGGGGGTGAGGGCAATCAGCCCCAGCATTTT
CASSQDFGGEGNQPQHF
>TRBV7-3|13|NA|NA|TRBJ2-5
TGTGCCAGCAGCTCACAACATCAAGAGACCCAGTACTTC
CASSSQHQETQYF
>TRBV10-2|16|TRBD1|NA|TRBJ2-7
TGCGCCAGCAGTGAGCCCGGGACAGGGGGAAGTTACGAGCAGTACTTC
CASSEPGTGGSYEQYF
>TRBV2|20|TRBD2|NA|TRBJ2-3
TGTGCCAGCAGTGTGGAATCGAGTGGGTTAGCGGGAGGGCAGCCAGATACGCAGTATTTT
CASSVESSGLAGGQPDTQYF
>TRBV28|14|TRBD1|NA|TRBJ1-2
TGTGCCAGCACCTTTACCGGGACAGGAGCCGGCTACACCTTC
CASTFTGTGAGYTF
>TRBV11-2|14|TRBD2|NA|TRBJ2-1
TGTGCCAGCAGCCCGACTAGCGTGCACAATGAGCAGTTCTTC
CASSPTSVHNEQFF
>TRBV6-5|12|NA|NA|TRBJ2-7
TGTGCCAGCAGGGACAGTTTCTACGAGCAGTACTTC
CASRDSFYEQYF
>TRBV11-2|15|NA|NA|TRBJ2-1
TGTGCCAGCAGCTTAGGGGGGACTCCTTACAATGAGCAGTTCTTC
CASSLGGTPYNEQFF